These T cell receptor beta chains were read from a single sample in a study of OX40 agonist ivuxolimab in advanced cancers. Here immunoSEQ multiplex PCR was the method, and the copy in TCRdb shows in-frame clones only, minus some. This sample yields 70,000 or so clones, of which roughly 81% are seen a single time; 17% belongs to the top ten. The material sequenced was CD4+ or CD8+ T cells sorted from blood, taken in a trial of the OX40 agonist ivuxolimab. All receptors derive from an adult with an advanced solid tumor such as melanoma, head and neck, liver or kidney cancer. Each CDR3 is given with its conserved first and last residue. The D gene is left open where the match is weak. A row's size may be missing; if present it is once, few, many or a size class.

D	size	V	J	CDR3	DNA
-	-	TRBV6-5	TRBJ1-5	CASSYSGGSNQPQHF	TGTGCCAGCAGTTACTCCGGAGGGAGCAATCAGCCCCAGCATTTT
-	-	TRBV2	TRBJ1-1	CASSFRTENTEAFF	TGTGCCAGCAGTTTCAGGACAGAGAACACTGAAGCTTTCTTT
TRBD2	-	TRBV28	TRBJ2-1	CASTDGTSGAAYNEQFF	TGTGCCAGCACCGATGGGACTAGCGGGGCCGCCTACAATGAGCAGTTCTTC
TRBD2	-	TRBV10-2	TRBJ2-2	CASSGTRLGTGELFF	TGCGCCAGCAGCGGGACTAGATTGGGCACCGGGGAGCTGTTTTTT
-	-	TRBV19	TRBJ1-1	CASSKIPHTNTEAFF	TGTGCCAGTAGTAAAATCCCACACACGAACACTGAAGCTTTCTTT
-	-	TRBV6-4	TRBJ2-2	CASSVETNTGELFF	TGTGCCAGCAGCGTAGAAACGAACACCGGGGAGCTGTTTTTT
-	-	TRBV28	TRBJ1-1	CASTAAGDLLGTEAFF	TGTGCCAGCACTGCAGCAGGGGATCTCTTGGGCACTGAAGCTTTCTTT
-	-	TRBV19	TRBJ1-4	CASSIQVAEKLFF	TGTGCCAGTAGTATCCAGGTGGCTGAAAAACTGTTTTTT
TRBD2	-	TRBV11-2	TRBJ2-1	CASSPTSAGEFF	TGTGCCAGCAGCCCAACTAGCGCTGGAGAGTTCTTC
TRBD1	once	TRBV11-3	TRBJ2-1	CASSFGTGGKNEQFF	TGTGCCAGCAGCTTTGGGACAGGGGGCAAAAATGAGCAGTTCTTC
TRBD2	-	TRBV5-1	TRBJ2-5	CASSLGLAGRGETQYF	TGCGCCAGCAGCTTGGGACTAGCGGGGAGGGGAGAGACCCAGTACTTC
-	-	TRBV6-5	TRBJ1-4	CASRQGRMGKLFF	TGTGCCAGCAGGCAAGGGCGTATGGGAAAACTGTTTTTT
-	-	TRBV18	TRBJ2-5	CASSPSGQQETQYF	TGTGCCAGCTCACCATCGGGTCAACAAGAGACCCAGTACTTC
-	-	TRBV5-8	TRBJ2-6	CASSLGVGRSSGANVLTF	TGTGCCAGCAGCTTGGGTGTAGGCCGAAGCTCTGGGGCCAACGTCCTGACTTTC
-	few	TRBV28	TRBJ1-2	CASSLTGTGYTF	TGTGCCAGCAGTCTCACAGGGACCGGCTACACCTTC
TRBD2	-	TRBV19	TRBJ2-5	CASSMIAGGPLETQYF	TGTGCCAGTAGTATGATAGCGGGAGGGCCACTGGAGACCCAGTACTTC
TRBD2	once	TRBV15	TRBJ2-5	CATSRVGLAGGGETQYF	TGTGCCACCAGCAGAGTAGGACTAGCGGGAGGGGGAGAGACCCAGTACTTC
TRBD2	-	TRBV29-1	TRBJ2-2	CSVPAPGGMDTGELFF	TGCAGCGTTCCCGCGCCCGGGGGGATGGACACCGGGGAGCTGTTTTTT
TRBD2	once	TRBV18	TRBJ2-2	CASSQAGDGAGELFF	TGTGCCAGCTCACAAGCGGGAGACGGGGCCGGGGAGCTGTTTTTT
TRBD1	-	TRBV5-1	TRBJ1-1	CASSRGQENTEAFF	TGCGCCAGCAGCAGGGGACAGGAGAACACTGAAGCTTTCTTT
-	-	TRBV2	TRBJ2-2	CASKQGNRDTGELFF	TGTGCCAGCAAGCAGGGGAATCGGGACACCGGGGAGCTGTTTTTT
TRBD2	few	TRBV7-2	TRBJ2-5	CASSLGAGAGQETQYF	TGTGCCAGCAGCTTAGGCGCGGGAGCTGGGCAAGAGACCCAGTACTTC
TRBD2	-	TRBV27	TRBJ2-5	CASRPGLAGPETQYF	TGTGCCAGTAGGCCGGGACTAGCGGGACCGGAGACCCAGTACTTC
-	-	TRBV5-1	TRBJ1-2	CASSFDISGYTF	TGCGCCAGCAGCTTCGACATCTCTGGCTACACCTTC
-	-	TRBV6-5	TRBJ2-2	CASSTFNTGELFF	TGTGCCAGCAGTACCTTTAACACCGGGGAGCTGTTTTTT
-	-	TRBV10-2	TRBJ1-3	CASSEQGPGNTIYF	TGCGCCAGCAGTGAGCAGGGGCCTGGAAACACCATATATTTT